This TCR beta chain was obtained from a study of regulatory T cells in long-lasting Graves disease. General study findings and limits: Persistent Graves' patients showed a TCR diversity that was lower than that of newly diagnosed ones.

From germline, CDR1 is SGHRS and CDR2 YFSETQ. With 3 bases removed from V and 9 bases from J, the gap between germline ends came to 22 bases. The CDR3 length is 16 residues. As for this clonotype: What it binds is not known.

To make TCR beta libraries, researchers used iRepertoire HTBI primers and Arm-PCR of CDR3 regions. TCRdb used MiXCR to reprocess the multiplex PCR reads, holding one entry per CDR3 protein. Among hundreds of thousands of distinct CDR3 sequences listed, about 22% were seen once. Specified time point: persistent/refractory GD, antithyroid drugs over 5 years with positive TRAb. PBMC RNA was the source of the TCR library. This TCR derives from a female donor with Graves disease. The chain has TRBV5-1 and TRBJ2-1; D might be TRBD2 (6 bases). Material: peripheral blood mononuclear cells (PBMCs), obtained when the disease was refractory, from a patient treated with antithyroid drugs. The CDR3: CASSWTPYPEGREQFF. In DNA form, the CDR3 reads TGCGCCAGCAGCTGGACCCCCTATCCGGAGGGACGTGAGCAGTTCTTC.